These 16 T cell receptor beta chains share one sample of origin, sequenced in a study of T cells in Graves' hyperthyroidism and ophthalmopathy. Amplified regions were TCR beta CDR3 sequences from RNA transcripts. The TCR CDR3 was amplified in a first-round RT-PCR using the HTBI primer set. TCRdb ran MiXCR on the multiplex PCR reads and lists one entry per CDR3 protein. This table holds approximately 530,000 distinct CDR3 sequences, 16% found once. The sequenced material came from blood. These receptors were obtained from a woman younger than 35 with Graves' hyperthyroidism.

V gene TRBV20-1 combines with J gene TRBJ1-3; D perhaps matches TRBD1 (5 bases). Per the germline V gene, CDR1 is DFQATT and CDR2 is SNEGSKA (reference sequence). The V gene lost 3 bases and the J gene lost 0 bases, with 9 bases spanning the gap. The CDR3 length is 14 residues. The CDR3 DNA sequence: TGCAGTGCTAGGGGGGGTTTCTCTGGAAACACCATATATTTT. Encoded protein: CSARGGFSGNTIYF.

The rearrangement uses TRBV28 and TRBJ1-4; perhaps TRBD1 as D (5 bases). This CDR3 is 13 amino acids long. The germline gives CDR1 MDHEN, CDR2 SYDVKM. The ends were cut back, 8 bases at V and 3 bases at J, with 10 bases in the middle. CDR3 DNA sequence: TGTGCCAGCGCGGGGCAGGCTAATGAAAAACTGTTTTTT. The encoded protein is CASAGQANEKLFF.

The gene calls are TRBV11-1 and TRBJ2-3; D may match TRBD1 or TRBD2 (5 bases each). V dropped 6 bases and J dropped 6 bases, with 28 bases sitting between them. Germline loops: CDR1 SGHAT, CDR2 FQDESV (reference sequence). The CDR3 covers 18 residues. Written as DNA, the CDR3 is TGTGCCAGCAGTTCCACGGATCCCCAGGGATGGGGGAAGGATACGCAGTATTTT. Translating gives CASSSTDPQGWGKDTQYF.

V gene TRBV20-1 combines with J gene TRBJ2-2; 7 nucleotides line up with TRBD1. The CDR3 totals 15 residues. The junction had 12 bases not matched to a gene; V was cut back by 6 bases and J by 5 bases. Germline V gene lookup returns CDR1 DFQATT and CDR2 SNEGSKA (reference sequence). The CDR3 nucleotides read TGCAGTGCGAGGGACAGTGGAAGGTTGACCGGGGAGCTGTTTTTT. It encodes CSARDSGRLTGELFF.

This chain joins TRBV10-3 and TRBJ2-1, with D perhaps matching TRBD1 (6 bases). Per the germline V gene, CDR1 is ENHRY and CDR2 is SYGVKD. The CDR3 is made up of 15 amino acids. Trimming took 4 bases from V and 8 from J, leaving 18 bases between them. Here the CDR3 reads CAISVGGLAADEQFF. The CDR3 DNA is TGTGCCATCAGTGTTGGGGGCTTGGCTGCTGATGAGCAGTTCTTC.

The V gene is TRBV6-2 or TRBV6-3, the J gene TRBJ2-7; a weak D match, TRBD2 (6 bases). This CDR3 region has 15 residues. Germline CDR1 is MNHEY and CDR2 is SVGEGT. Trimming removed 5 bases at V and 7 bases at J, with 21 bases between. This CDR3 is CASSALLGGPREQYF. In DNA, the CDR3 is TGTGCCAGCAGTGCCCTACTTGGAGGGCCGCGGGAGCAGTACTTC.

This clonotype was observed at least ten times. The genes are TRBV5-1 and TRBJ2-7, with 7 bases lining up with TRBD2. V shed 4 bases and J 0 bases; nucleotides not matched to a gene: 10. The CDR3 has 16 amino acids. Germline V gene lookup returns CDR1 SGHRS and CDR2 YFSETQ. CDR3 residues: CASSTTRAGSSYEQYF. DNA for the CDR3: TGCGCCAGCAGCACTACTCGAGCGGGGAGCTCCTACGAGCAGTACTTC.

This clonotype was picked up many times. The gene calls are TRBV7-9 and TRBJ1-6, with D maybe TRBD1 (6 bases). This CDR3 has 14 residues. V was pared by 5 bases and J by 7 bases, with 12 bases between. Germline lookup yields CDR1 SEHNR and CDR2 FQNEAQ (reference sequence). The CDR3 DNA follows: TGTGCCAGCAGCCAGGACAGCCAGAATTCACCCCTCCACTTT. Translating gives CASSQDSQNSPLHF.

CDR3 in amino acids: CASRGGQLRNYGYTF. The DNA of the CDR3 is TGTGCCAGCAGGGGGGGGCAGTTGCGGAACTATGGCTACACCTTC. The rearrangement joins TRBV2 to TRBJ1-2, with a possible D match to TRBD1 (6 bases). This CDR3 is 15 amino acids long. Germline V gene lookup returns CDR1 SNHLY and CDR2 FYNNEI. The germline V and J ends were trimmed by 6 bases and 2 bases, with 16 bases remaining between them.

This clonotype turned up a few times. CDR3 nucleotides: TGCGCCAGCAGCCAAGAGGGGACTAGCTTCTACGAGCAGTACTTC. Protein product: CASSQEGTSFYEQYF. The chain uses TRBV4-1 and TRBJ2-7; 9 bases match TRBD2. Germline CDR1 reads MGHRA; CDR2 reads YSYEKL. CDR3 size: 15 residues. V trimming: 0 bases; J trimming: 3 bases; junction bases outside the gene matches: 3.

This clonotype was counted ten times or more. The chain uses TRBV7-8 and TRBJ2-5, with D possibly being TRBD1 (6 bases). The V gene lost 0 bases and the J gene lost 5 bases, with 13 bases spanning the gap. Germline assignment: CDR1 SGHVS and CDR2 FQNEAQ. The CDR3 covers 15 residues. CDR3 residues: CASSLAGVRGETQYF. The CDR3, as DNA: TGTGCCAGCAGCTTAGCGGGGGTGAGGGGGGAGACCCAGTACTTC.

This clonotype was recorded at least ten times. The chain is built from TRBV27 and TRBJ2-7; tentatively, D is TRBD1 or TRBD2 (5 bases each). Germline-derived CDR1 and CDR2 are MNHEY and SMNVEV (reference sequence). V was trimmed by 4 bases and J by 4 bases, leaving 17 bases between them. CDR3 length equals 15 residues. The CDR3: CASSYPGTPKYEQYF. As DNA, the CDR3 is TGTGCCAGCAGTTACCCCGGGACCCCAAAGTACGAGCAGTACTTC.

This clonotype was seen ten or more times. The chain links TRBV5-1 to TRBJ2-1; 7 nucleotides agree with TRBD2. The CDR3 covers 14 residues. V gave up 4 bases and J gave up 4 bases; unmatched junction bases: 5. Germline V CDR1 and CDR2: SGHRS, YFSETQ. The CDR3 sequence is CASSDPGLYNEQFF. In nucleotides, the CDR3 is TGCGCCAGCAGCGACCCGGGACTATACAATGAGCAGTTCTTC.

This clonotype has ten or more counts. The J gene is TRBJ1-1, the V gene TRBV6-4, with a weak D call TRBD1 (6 bases). The germline V gene has CDR1 MRHNA and CDR2 SNTAGT. The CDR3 totals 13 residues. Trimming removed 0 bases from V and 8 bases from J, with 10 bases in between. The CDR3 reads CASSDSGTTEAFF. In nucleotides, the CDR3 is TGTGCCAGCAGTGACTCCGGGACAACAGAAGCTTTCTTT.

Many counts were recorded for this clonotype. This chain uses TRBV7-3 with TRBJ2-7; 9 nucleotides align to TRBD1. Germline lookup yields CDR1 SGHTA and CDR2 FQGTGA. The J segment lost 3 bases and the V segment lost 5 bases, leaving 8 bases of the junction unmatched. The CDR3 runs to 15 residues. The CDR3 reads CASSPTGTGNYEQYF. The DNA for the CDR3 is TGTGCCAGCAGCCCTACCGGGACAGGGAACTACGAGCAGTACTTC.

The chain recombines TRBV20-1 with TRBJ1-2; 9 positions agree with TRBD1. Germline trimming cut 8 bases from V and 7 bases from J; bases unmatched to any gene: 5. There are 11 residues in the CDR3. Germline-derived CDR1 and CDR2 are DFQATT and SNEGSKA (reference sequence). CDR3 in DNA: TGCAGTCCTACAGGGGGCTCTGGCTACACCTTC. This sequence encodes CSPTGGSGYTF.